The next 23 T cell receptor beta chains were all read from a single sample in a study of shared clonotypes between healthy human individuals. The naive CD8 fraction comprised CD45RO-negative cells positively selected for CCR7 and excluded terminally differentiated effector memory CD45RA+ cells. TCRdb keeps only in-frame clones here, not all; method: immunoSEQ multiplex PCR. The table records just over 2,000,000 clones, 85% to 95% of them present only once. The sample consisted of naive CD8+ T cells sorted from blood. Receptors originate from a man aged 18 to 29 in good health.

The chain carries TRBV15 and TRBJ2-7; D not resolved. Trimming shortened V by 3 bases and J by 3 bases, and 12 bases separated the two germline ends. The germline CDR1 and CDR2 sequences are LNHNV and YYDKDF (reference sequence). This CDR3 comprises 14 residues. CDR3: CATSSGPPIYEQYF. CDR3 in DNA: TGTGCCACCAGCAGCGGACCCCCAATCTACGAGCAGTACTTC.

This sequence joins TRBV9 and TRBJ2-1; TRBD2 agrees at 8 bases. The CDR3 extends over 13 amino acids. Germline CDR1 is SGDLS and CDR2 is YYNGEE. The V and J ends lost 3 bases and 10 bases, in that order; junction bases with no gene match: 6. The chain's CDR3 is CASSDPAGDEQFF. In DNA form, the CDR3 reads TGTGCCAGCAGCGATCCAGCGGGAGACGAGCAGTTCTTC.

V is TRBV13 and J is TRBJ2-7, with D possibly being TRBD2 (6 bases). This CDR3 has 17 residues. V was pared by 0 bases and J by 0 bases, with 15 bases between. CDR1 is PRHDT and CDR2 is FYEKMQ in the germline V gene (reference sequence). The CDR3 region is CASSLGGSGDGSYEQYF. The CDR3 DNA follows: TGTGCCAGCAGCTTAGGTGGGTCGGGGGACGGCTCCTACGAGCAGTACTTC.

On this clone: Other DNA sequences in this sample translate to the same CDR3. The chain carries TRBV28 and TRBJ2-7, with D perhaps given as TRBD1 or TRBD2 (5 bases each). The CDR3 extends over 14 amino acids. CDR1 is MDHEN and CDR2 is SYDVKM in the germline V gene. V lost 3 bases and J lost 0, with 9 bases in between. CDR3 bases: TGTGCCAGCAGTTTGACCGGGACCTCCTACGAGCAGTACTTC. Protein product: CASSLTGTSYEQYF.

The V and J genes are TRBV2 and TRBJ2-1, with no clear D. CDR1 and CDR2 (germline): SNHLY, FYNNEI. Trimming removed 2 bases from V and 4 bases from J, with 6 bases in between. The CDR3 covers 13 residues. The CDR3, as DNA: TGTGCCAGCAGTGAACTTGGGTACAATGAGCAGTTCTTC. Its protein product is CASSELGYNEQFF.

The V call is TRBV9, the J call TRBJ2-3; a weak D match, TRBD1 (6 bases). The CDR3 contains 17 residues. The V and J ends lost 0 bases and 1 base respectively, with 15 bases between them. From germline, CDR1 is SGDLS and CDR2 YYNGEE. The CDR3 bases are TGTGCCAGCAGCGTAGCCCGTACGGACAGAGGCACAGATACGCAGTATTTT. This gives the protein CASSVARTDRGTDTQYF.

This chain connects TRBV11-2 to TRBJ2-1; 8 nucleotides match TRBD2. CDR3 length: 15 amino acids. V shed 1 base and J 5 bases; nucleotides not matched to a gene: 4. Germline assignment: CDR1 SGHAT and CDR2 FQNNGV. CDR3 sequence reads: CASSLGLASNNEQFF. The DNA for the CDR3 is TGTGCCAGCAGCTTAGGACTAGCGAGTAACAATGAGCAGTTCTTC.

The V and J genes are TRBV7-6 and TRBJ2-7; 8 bases fit TRBD2. The J segment lost 0 bases and the V segment lost 5 bases, leaving 6 bases of the junction unmatched. The CDR3 covers 15 residues. The germline V gene encodes CDR1 SGHVS and CDR2 FNYEAQ. The chain's CDR3 is CASSARAGGSYEQYF. The CDR3 DNA sequence: TGTGCCAGCAGCGCTCGGGCGGGGGGCTCCTACGAGCAGTACTTC.

The rearrangement links TRBV11-2 to TRBJ2-1; no firm D call. Trimming pared 3 bases from V and 0 bases from J, leaving 12 bases between. Germline assignment: CDR1 SGHAT and CDR2 FQNNGV. The CDR3 contains 16 residues. The CDR3 reads CASSFTRLSSYNEQFF. CDR3 in DNA: TGTGCCAGCAGCTTTACCCGACTGAGCTCCTACAATGAGCAGTTCTTC.

The chain combines TRBV2 with TRBJ1-6; 8 bases agree with TRBD1. V lost 2 bases to trimming and J lost 1 base; unmatched junction nucleotides: 10. Germline-derived CDR1 and CDR2 are SNHLY and FYNNEI. The CDR3 has 19 residues. CDR3 coding DNA: TGTGCCAGCAGTGAACAACAGGGGGGACCGTATTCCTATAATTCACCCCTCCACTTT. It codes for CASSEQQGGPYSYNSPLHF.

The V gene is TRBV14, the J gene TRBJ2-7, with 8 positions matching TRBD1. CDR1 and CDR2 from the germline V gene are SGHDN and FVKESK. V gave up 3 bases and J gave up 3 bases; unmatched junction bases: 10. This CDR3 region has 16 residues. CDR3 residues: CASSQDTGQGFYEQYF. The CDR3 DNA sequence: TGTGCCAGCAGCCAGGATACCGGACAGGGCTTCTACGAGCAGTACTTC.

The chain joins TRBV5-6 to TRBJ2-1, with D possibly matching TRBD1 (6 bases). CDR3 length equals 12 residues. Germline-derived CDR1 and CDR2 are SGHDT and YYEEEE. V dropped 3 bases and J dropped 9 bases, with 10 bases sitting between them. CDR3 region: CASSSDSPEQFF. Here the CDR3 DNA reads TGTGCCAGCAGCTCGGACAGCCCTGAGCAGTTCTTC.

This rearrangement joins TRBV7-8 to TRBJ2-5, with D perhaps TRBD1 (6 bases). This CDR3 is built from 14 residues. V was shortened by 4 bases and J by 5 bases, with 14 bases between the two germline ends. The V gene's germline CDR1 is SGHVS and CDR2 FQNEAQ. CDR3 sequence reads: CASSYPTGLETQYF. The CDR3 nucleotides are TGTGCCAGCAGCTACCCAACAGGGCTGGAGACCCAGTACTTC.

In this sample, this clone turned up once. Other DNA sequences within the sample encode an identical CDR3. The chain has TRBV10-2 and TRBJ2-7; D gene uncertain. There are 11 residues in the CDR3. Between the trimmed V and J ends, which lost 6 bases and 2 bases, there was a span of 5 bases. Germline V gives CDR1 WSHSY, CDR2 SAAADI. Here the CDR3 reads CASSPAYEQYF. CDR3 nucleotide sequence: TGCGCCAGCAGCCCCGCCTACGAGCAGTACTTC.

The chain combines TRBV30 with TRBJ2-2, with 11 positions matching TRBD2. CDR1 and CDR2 (germline): GTSNPN, SVGIG (reference sequence). V trimming: 0 bases; J trimming: 4 bases; junction bases outside the gene matches: 13. The CDR3 consists of 19 residues. CDR3 residues: CAWSVFTWLAGGPTGELFF. In nucleotides, the CDR3 is TGTGCCTGGAGTGTATTTACTTGGCTAGCGGGGGGACCCACCGGGGAGCTGTTTTTT. Filled out from reference TRBV30 and TRBJ2-2, the complete variable domain reads SQTIHQWPATLVQPVGSPLSLECTVEGTSNPNLYWYRQAAGRGLQLLFYSVGIGQISSEVPQNLSASRPQDRQFILSSKKLLLSDSGFYLCAWSVFTWLAGGPTGELFFGEGSRLTVL.

This chain uses TRBV6-4 with TRBJ1-6; no definite D call. Looked up from germline, CDR1 is MRHNA and CDR2 is SNTAGT. The CDR3 is made up of 13 amino acids. V gave up 2 bases and J gave up 11 bases, with 10 bases separating them. CDR3 nucleotide sequence: TGTGCCAGCAGTGACGTACGGATGGCACCCCTCCACTTT. Translation: CASSDVRMAPLHF.

Details on this clone: This CDR3 is also generated by other DNA sequences in the sample. The chain employs TRBV27 and TRBJ2-1, with 8 bases fitting TRBD1. V shed 0 bases and J 0 bases; nucleotides not matched to a gene: 1. This CDR3 comprises 16 residues. From germline, CDR1 is MNHEY and CDR2 SMNVEV (reference sequence). CDR3 loop: CASSLSGTGSYNEQFF. The CDR3 DNA follows: TGTGCCAGCAGTTTATCAGGGACAGGCTCCTACAATGAGCAGTTCTTC.

As regards this clone: Other DNA sequences in the sample encode the same CDR3. The rearrangement uses TRBV4-3 and TRBJ2-7, with TRBD1 identical over 8 bases. This CDR3 region has 15 residues. Trimming removed 0 bases from V and 3 bases from J; junction bases left unmatched: 4. The germline CDR1 and CDR2 sequences are LGHNA and YSLEER. CDR3 coding DNA: TGCGCCAGCAGCCAAGATCGAGACAGGGGCTACGAGCAGTACTTC. It translates to CASSQDRDRGYEQYF.

Details on this clone: Other DNA variants within this sample encode the same CDR3. The genes are TRBV19 and TRBJ2-1; D ambiguous. V dropped 0 bases and J dropped 3 bases, with 0 bases sitting between them. Per germline, CDR1 LNHDA and CDR2 SQIVND (reference sequence). This CDR3 is 12 amino acids long. CDR3 sequence (DNA): TGTGCCAGTAGTATAGACTACAATGAGCAGTTCTTC. It is translated as CASSIDYNEQFF.

The sample holds one count of this clone. The genes are TRBV2 and TRBJ2-5; 9 nucleotides align to TRBD1. With V trimmed by 6 bases and J by 3 bases, 5 bases remained unmatched. Germline-derived CDR1 and CDR2 are SNHLY and FYNNEI. The CDR3 spans 14 residues. CDR3 DNA: TGTGCCAGCAGCGAACAGGGGGCCGAAGAGACCCAGTACTTC. It translates to CASSEQGAEETQYF.

The DNA of the CDR3 is TGTGCCAGCAGCTTAGTGGGGTACGGGACAGTTTACAATGAGCAGTTCTTC. This sequence encodes CASSLVGYGTVYNEQFF. This sequence joins TRBV7-8 and TRBJ2-1; the match to TRBD1 covers 7 bases. Germline V gene lookup returns CDR1 SGHVS and CDR2 FQNEAQ. The CDR3 sequence is 17 residues long. After removal of 1 base from V and 4 bases from J, the junction contained 10 bases not matched to a gene.

This sequence joins TRBV6-6 and TRBJ1-4; 7 bases fit TRBD1. The V and J ends lost 6 bases and 5 bases, in that order; junction bases with no gene match: 12. Germline-derived CDR1 and CDR2 are MNHNY and SVGAGI (reference sequence). The CDR3 sequence is 16 residues long. The CDR3 DNA sequence: TGTGCCAGCAGCCTAATAACCGGGACAGCGAATGAAAAACTGTTTTTT. This sequence encodes CASSLITGTANEKLFF.

This sequence joins TRBV5-1 and TRBJ2-3, with D perhaps assigned TRBD1 or TRBD2 (6 bases each). The germline V gene encodes CDR1 SGHRS and CDR2 YFSETQ. The V end was cut by 1 base, the J end by 4 bases, with 10 bases between. The CDR3 extends over 14 amino acids. The CDR3 protein is CASSLRGAADTQYF. The DNA of the CDR3 is TGCGCCAGCAGCTTGAGGGGGGCCGCAGATACGCAGTATTTT.